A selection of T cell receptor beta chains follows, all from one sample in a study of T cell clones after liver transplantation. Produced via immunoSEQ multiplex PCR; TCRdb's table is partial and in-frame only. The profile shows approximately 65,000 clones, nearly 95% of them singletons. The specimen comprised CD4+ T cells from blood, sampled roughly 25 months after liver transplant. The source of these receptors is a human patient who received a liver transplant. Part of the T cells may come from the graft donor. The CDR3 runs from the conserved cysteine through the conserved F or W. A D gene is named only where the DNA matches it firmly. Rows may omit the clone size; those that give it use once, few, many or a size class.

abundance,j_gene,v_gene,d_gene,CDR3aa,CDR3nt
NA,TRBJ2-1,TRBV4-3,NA,CASSRPTDSEQFF,TGCGCCAGCAGCCGACCGACAGATAGTGAGCAGTTCTTC
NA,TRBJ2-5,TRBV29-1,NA,CSVEQGGETQYF,TGCAGCGTTGAACAGGGTGGAGAGACCCAGTACTTC
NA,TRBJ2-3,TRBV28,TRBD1,CASSPGPGQGADTQYF,TGTGCCAGCAGTCCTGGACCGGGACAGGGAGCAGATACGCAGTATTTT
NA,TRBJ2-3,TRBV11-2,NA,CASSLDRGSTDTQYF,TGTGCCAGCAGCTTAGATAGGGGCAGCACAGATACGCAGTATTTT
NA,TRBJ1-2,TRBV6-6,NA,CASSPQLSYGYTF,TGTGCCAGCAGTCCACAGCTTTCATATGGCTACACCTTC
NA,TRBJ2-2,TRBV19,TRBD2,CASTVGLAGATDTGELFF,TGTGCCAGTACCGTGGGCTTAGCGGGAGCCACCGACACCGGGGAGCTGTTTTTT
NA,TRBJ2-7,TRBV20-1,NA,CSALHGGQYF,TGCAGTGCTTTGCACGGCGGGCAGTACTTC
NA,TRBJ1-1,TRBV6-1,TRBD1,CASRQDRDTEAFF,TGTGCCAGCAGACAAGACAGGGACACTGAAGCTTTCTTT
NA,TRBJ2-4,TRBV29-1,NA,CSDHRDDKELAKNIQYF,TGCAGCGATCACCGGGACGACAAAGAACTAGCCAAAAACATTCAGTACTTC
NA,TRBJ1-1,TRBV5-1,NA,CASSPIVGLTPSEAFF,TGCGCCAGCAGCCCCATCGTCGGCCTCACCCCCTCTGAAGCTTTCTTT
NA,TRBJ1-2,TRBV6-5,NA,CASRSREKGHGYTF,TGTGCCAGCCGCAGCCGGGAGAAAGGGCATGGCTACACCTTC
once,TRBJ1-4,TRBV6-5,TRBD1,CASRGTGSNEKLFF,TGTGCCAGCAGAGGGACAGGGAGTAATGAAAAACTGTTTTTT
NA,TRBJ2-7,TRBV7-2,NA,CASSLGPREQYF,TGTGCCAGCAGCTTAGGCCCACGCGAGCAGTACTTC
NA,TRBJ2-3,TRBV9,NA,CASSQNTDTQYF,TGTGCCAGCAGCCAGAACACAGATACGCAGTATTTT
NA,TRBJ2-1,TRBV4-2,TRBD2,CASSQVSGDSSYNEQFF,TGTGCCAGCAGCCAAGTAAGCGGGGATAGCTCCTACAATGAGCAGTTCTTC
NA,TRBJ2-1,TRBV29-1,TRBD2,CSVGLAGESPQFF,TGCAGCGTTGGTCTAGCGGGAGAATCCCCGCAGTTCTTC
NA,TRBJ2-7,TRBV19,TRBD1,CATRTGPYEQYF,TGTGCCACCAGGACAGGGCCCTACGAGCAGTACTTC
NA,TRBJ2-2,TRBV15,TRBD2,CATSRVASGSTGELFF,TGTGCCACCAGCAGAGTTGCTAGCGGGTCTACCGGGGAGCTGTTTTTT
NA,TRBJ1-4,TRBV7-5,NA,CVRSLEVRGEKLFF,TGTGTCAGAAGCTTAGAGGTCCGGGGTGAAAAACTGTTTTTT
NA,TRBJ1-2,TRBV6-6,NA,CASSYEGNYGYTF,TGTGCCAGCAGTTACGAGGGCAACTATGGCTACACCTTC
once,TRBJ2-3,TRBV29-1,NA,CSVEDRQARGGTQYF,TGCAGCGTTGAAGACCGACAGGCCCGGGGCGGTACGCAGTATTTT
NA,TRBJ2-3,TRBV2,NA,CASSEFSGSTDTQYF,TGTGCCAGCAGTGAATTTAGCGGTAGCACAGATACGCAGTATTTT
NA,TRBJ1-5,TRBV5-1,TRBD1,CASSPGTGLGNQPQHF,TGCGCCAGCAGCCCAGGGACAGGCCTTGGCAATCAGCCCCAGCATTTT
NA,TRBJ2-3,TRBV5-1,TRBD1,CASSENFGQGVDTQYF,TGCGCCAGCAGCGAGAACTTTGGACAGGGTGTAGATACGCAGTATTTT
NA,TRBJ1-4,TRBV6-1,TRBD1,CASSEGQGQVEKLFF,TGTGCCAGCAGTGAAGGACAGGGGCAGGTTGAAAAACTGTTTTTT
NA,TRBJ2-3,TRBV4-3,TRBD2,CASSQDQLAGEAQYF,TGCGCCAGCAGCCAAGATCAACTAGCGGGAGAGGCGCAGTATTTT
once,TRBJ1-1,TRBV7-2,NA,CASSLRTAYEAFF,TGTGCCAGCAGCTTAAGGACAGCTTATGAAGCTTTCTTT
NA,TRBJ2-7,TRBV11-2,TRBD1,CASSPDREEQYF,TGTGCCAGCAGCCCTGACAGGGAAGAGCAGTACTTC